The 15 T cell receptor beta chains below were found in one sample sequenced in a study of shared clonotypes between healthy human individuals. TCRdb keeps only in-frame clones here, not all; method: immunoSEQ multiplex PCR. The table lists about 2.5 million clones, roughly 92% of them singletons. Sequencing was performed on naive CD4+ T cells from PBMCs. Subset described: CD45RA+ positively selected. Receptors originate from a man aged 18 to 30 in good health. Some clones in this sample may be carry-over from other donors' samples.

J is TRBJ2-1 and V is TRBV5-1, with TRBD1 identical over 10 bases. This CDR3 is 16 amino acids long. Germline V gene lookup returns CDR1 SGHRS and CDR2 YFSETQ. Trimming cost V 4 bases and J 5 bases; bases outside gene matches: 9. CDR3 bases: TGCGCCAGCAGCCCCCGACCTGGACAGGGGGACAATGAGCAGTTCTTC. Translation: CASSPRPGQGDNEQFF.

The rearrangement uses TRBV2 and TRBJ1-3; no definite D call. The V end was cut by 3 bases, the J end by 0 bases, with 6 bases between. Germline-derived CDR1 and CDR2 are SNHLY and FYNNEI. The CDR3 extends over 14 amino acids. The CDR3 DNA sequence: TGTGCCAGCAGTGACTCCTTCTCTGGAAACACCATATATTTT. This gives the protein CASSDSFSGNTIYF.

This clone was observed a handful of times. The chain is built from TRBV29-1 and TRBJ2-2; D may be TRBD1 (6 bases). Germline CDR1 and CDR2: SQVTM and ANQGSEA. The CDR3 consists of 12 residues. Trimming removed 7 bases at V and 3 bases at J, with 9 bases between. CDR3 in DNA: TGCAGCGGGGGACAATACACCGGGGAGCTGTTTTTT. This encodes CSGGQYTGELFF.

The CDR3 region has the DNA TGTGCCAGCAGTTACTGGGCGGCTGGGGCCAACGTCCTGACTTTC. The encoded protein is CASSYWAAGANVLTF. The chain links TRBV6-6 to TRBJ2-6; no clear D. The CDR3 covers 15 residues. Germline CDR1 is MNHNY and CDR2 is SVGAGI (reference sequence). The V end lost 1 base, the J end lost 2 bases, and 6 bases lay between the germline ends.

The CDR3 loop reads CASSSRGTGELFF. DNA of the CDR3: TGTGCCAGCAGCTCCAGGGGAACCGGGGAGCTGTTTTTT. The rearrangement links TRBV7-8 to TRBJ2-2; D perhaps matches TRBD1 (6 bases). The CDR3 has 13 amino acids. The V and J ends lost 4 bases and 5 bases respectively, with 8 bases between them. CDR1 is SGHVS, CDR2 FQNEAQ, per germline.

V usage is TRBV13 and J usage is TRBJ2-3; D remains ambiguous. Germline V lookup: CDR1 PRHDT, CDR2 FYEKMQ (reference sequence). The CDR3 runs 18 residues. Trimming left V 2 bases short and J 2 bases short, with 20 bases between. CDR3 sequence reads: CASSLSPPSTSHTDTQYF. CDR3 in DNA: TGTGCCAGCAGCTTAAGTCCCCCCTCTACTTCGCACACAGATACGCAGTATTTT.

The V gene is TRBV30, the J gene TRBJ2-2; D gene unclear. The CDR3 is 12 amino acids. The V end lost 0 bases, the J end lost 8 bases, and 7 bases lay between the germline ends. Germline assignment: CDR1 GTSNPN and CDR2 SVGIG (reference sequence). The CDR3 nucleotides read TGTGCCTGGAGTGTACAGCAGGGGGAGCTGTTTTTT. Residues: CAWSVQQGELFF.

This clone was counted a few times. This chain uses TRBV7-3 with TRBJ2-1, with 7 bases lining up with TRBD1. The CDR3 has 12 amino acids. Germline values: CDR1 SGHTA, CDR2 FQGTGA. With 4 bases clipped from V and 10 bases from J, the junction kept 4 bases outside the gene matches. The chain's CDR3 is CASSSTGYEQFF. CDR3 sequence (DNA): TGTGCCAGCAGCTCGACAGGGTACGAGCAGTTCTTC.

The rearrangement uses TRBV7-9 and TRBJ2-5; 7 bases line up with TRBD2. V gave up 2 bases and J gave up 5 bases; unmatched junction bases: 8. CDR3 length: 15 residues. The germline gives CDR1 SEHNR, CDR2 FQNEAQ (reference sequence). The CDR3 protein is CASSLRSTSRETQYF. The CDR3 bases are TGTGCCAGCAGCTTAAGGTCGACTAGCCGGGAGACCCAGTACTTC.

Points on this clone: The same CDR3 can be traced to other DNA sequences in this sample. The gene calls are TRBV28 and TRBJ1-1; perhaps TRBD1 as D (5 bases). CDR3 size: 15 residues. Per germline, CDR1 MDHEN and CDR2 SYDVKM. V shed 6 bases and J shed 0 bases, with 14 bases lying between them. The DNA for the CDR3 is TGTGCCAGCAGACTACCGGGGGGGATGAACACTGAAGCTTTCTTT. This gives the protein CASRLPGGMNTEAFF.

The CDR3 DNA sequence: TGTGCCAGCAGGACTATTAGAACCCGGGACAGCGAACAGGGTGAAGCTTTCTTT. Its protein product is CASRTIRTRDSEQGEAFF. The chain employs TRBV11-2 and TRBJ1-1; 7 positions match TRBD1. CDR3 size: 18 residues. With 6 bases clipped from V and 7 bases from J, the junction kept 23 bases outside the gene matches. Germline loops: CDR1 SGHAT, CDR2 FQNNGV.

The chain joins TRBV28 to TRBJ2-7, with D unresolved. This CDR3 is 13 amino acids long. Germline CDR1 MDHEN, CDR2 SYDVKM. The ends were cut back, 3 bases at V and 3 bases at J, with 9 bases in the middle. The CDR3 region is CASSLQFSYEQYF. CDR3 bases: TGTGCCAGCAGTTTGCAATTTAGCTACGAGCAGTACTTC.

The rearrangement joins TRBV10-1 to TRBJ1-5; no firm D call. The ends were cut back, 7 bases at V and 2 bases at J, with 3 bases in the middle. This CDR3 is 11 amino acids long. Germline V gene lookup returns CDR1 WNHNN and CDR2 SYGVQD (reference sequence). Here the CDR3 reads CASTRNQPQHF. CDR3 coding DNA: TGCGCCAGCACGCGCAATCAGCCCCAGCATTTT.

This chain links TRBV7-9 with TRBJ1-1, with 7 positions matching TRBD1. Germline trimming cut 5 bases from V and 2 bases from J; bases unmatched to any gene: 8. The germline CDR1 and CDR2 sequences are SEHNR and FQNEAQ (reference sequence). This CDR3 has 15 amino acids. The CDR3 DNA reads as TGTGCCAGCAGCAGGGGGGACAGAACTAACACTGAAGCTTTCTTT. Translating gives CASSRGDRTNTEAFF.

V usage is TRBV29-1 and J usage is TRBJ2-2; TRBD2 is a possible D gene (5 bases). The V gene lost 4 bases and the J gene lost 0 bases, with 9 bases spanning the gap. The CDR3 runs 14 residues. Per germline, CDR1 SQVTM and CDR2 ANQGSEA. CDR3 bases: TGCAGCGTTGTGGCCGGGACGAACACCGGGGAGCTGTTTTTT. Protein product: CSVVAGTNTGELFF.